The clone carrying this T cell receptor beta chain was counted a few times. This record belongs to a study of T cells in Graves' hyperthyroidism and ophthalmopathy. Study in general: The authors collected peripheral blood at initial diagnosis, before any treatment.

Amplification targeted TCR beta CDR3 regions from RNA transcripts. TCR CDR3 regions were first amplified by RT-PCR with HTBI primers. TCRdb analysed the multiplex PCR reads with MiXCR anew, one entry per CDR3 protein. Among a few hundred thousand distinct CDR3 sequences listed, approximately 25% were seen once. This CDR3 spans 15 amino acids. Trimming took 4 bases from V and 8 from J, leaving 17 bases between them. The germline CDR1 and CDR2 sequences are MGHRA and YSYEKL. Criteria for exclusion of patients were uncontrolled infection, other autoimmune disease, pregnancy or lactation. Each diagnosis drew on symptoms, thyroxine, TRAb, thyroid ultrasound and orbital computed tomography findings.

This chain joins TRBV4-1 and TRBJ2-2; a possible D gene is TRBD2 (5 bases). The source material was blood. This sequence originates from a man between 45 and 60 years old with Graves' hyperthyroidism. This chain's CDR3 is CASSRPGSKRGELFF. The CDR3 DNA reads as TGCGCCAGCAGCCGACCGGGATCGAAAAGAGGGGAGCTGTTTTTT.